This TCR beta chain is from a study of T cell repertoires in cytomegalovirus infection. Across the study: An indication of both CMV infection and matching HLA type came from public TCR beta signatures. Study-wide results and caveats: Totalled public TCR beta family frequency picked out people who carried CMV plus the relevant HLA.

Germline V lookup: CDR1 SGHVS, CDR2 FQNEAQ. The CDR3 consists of 16 residues. With 1 base removed from V and 5 bases from J, the gap between germline ends came to 18 bases. Each CDR3 protein is one row after TCRdb ran MiXCR on the reads. The repertoire holds more than 400,000 distinct CDR3 sequences, approximately 26% seen once, with roughly an eighth in the top ten. Many counts were recorded for this clonotype. Its antigen is still unknown. The V call is TRBV7-8, the J call TRBJ2-7; D gene unclear. The receptor's source is a human donor in good health (CMV status not recorded). Some clones in this sample may be carry-over from other donors' samples. Sequenced sample: PBMCs. CDR3 DNA: TGTGCCAGCAGCTTAGAACACCTCCTCCCTTGGAACGAGCAGTACTTC. Amino acid sequence: CASSLEHLLPWNEQYF.